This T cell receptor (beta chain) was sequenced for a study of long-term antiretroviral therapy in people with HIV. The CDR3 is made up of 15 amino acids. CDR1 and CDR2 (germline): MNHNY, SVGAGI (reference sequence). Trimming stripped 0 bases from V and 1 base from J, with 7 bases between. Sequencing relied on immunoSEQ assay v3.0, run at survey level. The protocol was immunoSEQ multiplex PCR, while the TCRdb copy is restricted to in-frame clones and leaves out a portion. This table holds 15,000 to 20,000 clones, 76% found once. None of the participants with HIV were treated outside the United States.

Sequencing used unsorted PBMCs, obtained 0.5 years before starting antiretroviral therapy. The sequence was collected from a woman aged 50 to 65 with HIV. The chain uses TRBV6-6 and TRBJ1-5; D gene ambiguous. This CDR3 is CASSYSDPSNQPQHF. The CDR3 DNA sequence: TGTGCCAGCAGTTACTCGGACCCCAGCAATCAGCCCCAGCATTTT.